Below, 18 T cell receptor beta chains from the same sample are listed, as sequenced in a study of CD8+CD57+ T cells in acquired aplastic anemia (dated by TCRdb to the late 2010s). TCRdb lists the instrument as Illumina HiSeq 2000. TCR beta VDJ combination and CDR3 sequence profiling used genomic DNA as the template. TCRdb reprocessing: public reads trimmed at Q25 with fastp, clones called with MiXCR, in-frame beta chains kept. Every distinct CDR3 protein forms one entry, paired with its most common genes and DNA. This sample comprises 120,000 or so distinct CDR3 sequences, about two fifths of them detected only once. Jointly, the top ten make up more than 2.5% of the sample. Flow cytometry had shown CD8+CD57+ cell expansion in the patients selected for sequencing. Material for sequencing was sorted CD4+, CD8+, or CD8+CD57+ T cells (not recorded which) from PBMCs. These receptors originate from a human donor with aplastic anemia.

The table lists this clonotype with many counts. The V gene is TRBV7-8, the J gene TRBJ2-2; 7 bases match TRBD2. The CDR3 has 16 amino acids. Germline V CDR1 and CDR2: SGHVS, FQNEAQ. V dropped 7 bases and J dropped 0; count of bases not matched to a gene: 8. The CDR3 loop reads CASTPGGRANTGELFF. The CDR3 DNA follows: TGTGCCAGCACCCCCGGCGGGAGAGCGAACACCGGGGAGCTGTTTTTT.

With regard to this clonotype: This clone may be a read error of a much larger clone one base away. V and J are TRBV20-1 and TRBJ2-4; D is undetermined. The V gene's germline CDR1 is DFQATT and CDR2 SNEGSKA (reference sequence). The CDR3 runs 15 residues. The CDR3 region is CSAREPGTAKSIQYF. The CDR3 coding sequence is TGCAGTGCTAGAGAACCAGGCACAGCCAAAAGCATTCAGTACTTC.

V and J are TRBV5-1 and TRBJ2-2, with 9 bases that match TRBD1. This CDR3 comprises 16 residues. CDR1 is SGHRS and CDR2 is YFSETQ in the germline V gene. V dropped 1 base and J dropped 3; count of bases not matched to a gene: 4. Written as DNA, the CDR3 is TGCGCCAGCAGCTTGAGGGGACAGGGCGACACCGGGGAGCTGTTTTTT. Translated: CASSLRGQGDTGELFF.

This clonotype was observed many times. This chain links TRBV5-6 with TRBJ2-5; 8 bases map to TRBD2. Germline lookup yields CDR1 SGHDT and CDR2 YYEEEE. This CDR3 has 15 amino acids. V was clipped by 4 bases and J by 5 bases; unmatched bases: 10. The CDR3 DNA follows: TGTGCCAGCAGCCTCAGCGGGGGCGCTCCGGAGACCCAGTACTTC. The encoded protein is CASSLSGGAPETQYF.

This clonotype was recorded only once. J is TRBJ1-2 and V is TRBV19; D may be TRBD1 (5 bases). V was trimmed by 3 bases and J by 7 bases, leaving 15 bases between them. CDR1 and CDR2 (germline): LNHDA, SQIVND (reference sequence). The CDR3 extends over 14 amino acids. The CDR3 sequence is CASSISGQGGGYTF. CDR3 in DNA: TGTGCCAGTAGTATTTCGGGGCAGGGAGGTGGCTACACCTTC.

V is TRBV10-1 and J is TRBJ2-5; D gene ambiguous. Germline assignment: CDR1 WNHNN and CDR2 SYGVQD (reference sequence). The CDR3 is 12 residues long. The germline V and J ends were trimmed by 4 bases and 5 bases, with 8 bases remaining between them. The CDR3 region is CASSVAKETQYF. CDR3 sequence (DNA): TGCGCCAGCAGTGTGGCGAAGGAGACCCAGTACTTC.

V usage is TRBV4-3 and J usage is TRBJ2-7; D remains unclear. V lost 0 bases and J lost 2, with 14 bases in between. The CDR3 covers 16 residues. Per germline, CDR1 LGHNA and CDR2 YSLEER. The DNA of the CDR3 is TGCGCCAGCAGCCAAGATCAAGGGTATCCCCCCTACGAGCAGTACTTC. Its protein is CASSQDQGYPPYEQYF.

The chain uses TRBV2 and TRBJ2-1, with D perhaps TRBD2 (7 bases). CDR3 size: 13 residues. Trimming took 8 bases from V and 8 from J, leaving 16 bases between them. CDR1 is SNHLY and CDR2 is FYNNEI in the germline V gene. The CDR3 reads CASREGGVDEQFF. The CDR3 DNA is TGTGCCAGCCGGGAAGGGGGGGTCGATGAGCAGTTCTTC.

This clonotype was recorded at least ten times. The chain uses TRBV5-6 and TRBJ2-3, with D possibly being TRBD2 (5 bases). Germline loops: CDR1 SGHDT, CDR2 YYEEEE. Trimming pared 2 bases from V and 4 bases from J, leaving 11 bases between. This CDR3 comprises 14 residues. The CDR3 spells CASSLGLSADTQYF. CDR3 nucleotides: TGTGCCAGCAGCTTAGGACTTTCAGCAGATACGCAGTATTTT.

About this clonotype: With a much larger clone just one base away, this may be a read error. The chain is built from TRBV3-1 and TRBJ1-1, with a weak D call TRBD1 (5 bases). This CDR3 spans 12 amino acids. CDR1 and CDR2 (germline): LGHDT, YNNKEL (reference sequence). CDR3 in amino acids: CASSRRGTEALF. DNA for the CDR3: TGTGCCAGCAGCCGCCGAGGGACTGAAGCTCTCTTT.

This clonotype was observed many times. The rearrangement uses TRBV11-2 and TRBJ1-5; D is undetermined. Trimming shortened V by 0 bases and J by 3 bases, and 6 bases separated the two germline ends. Germline V CDR1 and CDR2: SGHAT, FQNNGV. The CDR3 sequence is 14 residues long. DNA of the CDR3: TGTGCCAGCAGCTTAGATGGGCCCAATCAGCCCCAGCATTTT. Its translation is CASSLDGPNQPQHF. The full variable domain, with the rest looked up from reference TRBV11-2 and TRBJ1-5, is EAGVAQSPRYKIIEKRQSVAFWCNPISGHATLYWYQQILGQGPKLLIQFQNNGVVDDSQLPKDRFSAERLKGVDSTLKIQPAKLEDSAVYLCASSLDGPNQPQHFGDGTRLSIL.

This clonotype has a count of ten or more. The chain couples TRBV5-6 to TRBJ2-5; D possibly corresponds to TRBD2 (7 bases). The germline V gene has CDR1 SGHDT and CDR2 YYEEEE. The ends were cut back, 2 bases at V and 5 bases at J, with 13 bases in the middle. The CDR3 contains 14 residues. CDR3 bases: TGTGCCAGCAGCTTAGAGGGGGGGCCGGAGACCCAGTACTTC. As protein: CASSLEGGPETQYF.

This chain links TRBV11-3 with TRBJ2-2; D unclear. CDR1 is SGHNT and CDR2 is YENEEA in the germline V gene. This CDR3 is built from 15 residues. Trimming removed 4 bases from V and 1 base from J, with 10 bases in between. In DNA form, the CDR3 reads TGTGCCAGCAGCTGGGTGGTACAGAACACCGGGGAGCTGTTTTTT. This sequence encodes CASSWVVQNTGELFF.

This clonotype has just one count. CDR3 coding DNA: TGTGCCAGCAGCCGCCGGGACAGGGGGGAGGGCTACACCTTC. This translates into CASSRRDRGEGYTF. The chain employs TRBV14 and TRBJ1-2; 11 bases map to TRBD1. The length of the CDR3 is 14 residues. J lost 8 bases, V lost 4 bases, and 6 bases had no gene match. Germline V gene sequence: CDR1 SGHDN, CDR2 FVKESK. The full variable domain, rest sourced from reference TRBV14 and TRBJ1-2, is EAGVTQFPSHSVIEKGQTVTLRCDPISGHDNLYWYRRVMGKEIKFLLHFVKESKQDESGMPNNRFLAERTGGTYSTLKVQPAELEDSGVYFCASSRRDRGEGYTFGSGTRLTVV.

This clonotype has just a few counts. The chain has TRBV6-1 and TRBJ1-4, with 7 bases matching TRBD1. The CDR3 has 14 amino acids. In germline, CDR1 is MNHNS, CDR2 SASEGT. J lost 8 bases, V lost 6 bases, and 9 bases had no gene match. The CDR3 DNA is TGTGCCAGCAGCCCCAACAGGGGACTGGAAAAACTGTTTTTT. As protein: CASSPNRGLEKLFF.

This clonotype has a count of ten or more. The chain carries TRBV6-1 and TRBJ1-2; D possibly corresponds to TRBD1 (6 bases). The CDR3 spans 15 residues. Trimming stripped 6 bases from V and 2 bases from J, with 16 bases between. Per the germline V gene, CDR1 is MNHNS and CDR2 is SASEGT. In DNA form, the CDR3 reads TGTGCCAGCAGCCTTACGGGGGCGCAGAACTATGGCTACACCTTC. The encoded protein is CASSLTGAQNYGYTF.

The rearrangement uses TRBV9 and TRBJ2-2, with 7 bases lining up with TRBD2. V shed 3 bases and J 7 bases; nucleotides not matched to a gene: 9. The CDR3 is made up of 15 amino acids. Germline V gene sequence: CDR1 SGDLS, CDR2 YYNGEE. CDR3 sequence reads: CASSGTSVQGGELFF. The CDR3 bases are TGTGCCAGCAGCGGCACTAGCGTTCAGGGCGGGGAGCTGTTTTTT.

This chain uses TRBV15 with TRBJ1-5; D is ambiguous. The CDR3 extends over 13 amino acids. V was trimmed by 5 bases and J by 4 bases, leaving 9 bases between them. Per the germline V gene, CDR1 is LNHNV and CDR2 is YYDKDF (reference sequence). Written as DNA, the CDR3 is TGTGCCACCAGCTTAGGTCGGAATCAGCCCCAGCATTTT. It codes for CATSLGRNQPQHF.